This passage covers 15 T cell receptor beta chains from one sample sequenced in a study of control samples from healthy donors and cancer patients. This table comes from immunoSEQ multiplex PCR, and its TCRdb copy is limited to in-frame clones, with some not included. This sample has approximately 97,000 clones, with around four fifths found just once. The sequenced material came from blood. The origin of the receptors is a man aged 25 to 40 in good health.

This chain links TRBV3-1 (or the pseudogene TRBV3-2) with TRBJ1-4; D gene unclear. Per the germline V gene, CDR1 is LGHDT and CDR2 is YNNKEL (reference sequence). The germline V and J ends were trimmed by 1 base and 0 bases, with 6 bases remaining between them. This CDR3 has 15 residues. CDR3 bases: TGTGCCAGCAGCCAAGTCGGTCCAACTAATGAAAAACTGTTTTTT. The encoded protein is CASSQVGPTNEKLFF.

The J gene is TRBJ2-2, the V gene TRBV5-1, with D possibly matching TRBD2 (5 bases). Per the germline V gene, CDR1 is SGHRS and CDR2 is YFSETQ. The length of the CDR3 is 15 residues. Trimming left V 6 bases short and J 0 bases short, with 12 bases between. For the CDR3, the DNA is TGCGCCAGCACCCCCGGCGGGTCGAACACCGGGGAGCTGTTTTTT. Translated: CASTPGGSNTGELFF. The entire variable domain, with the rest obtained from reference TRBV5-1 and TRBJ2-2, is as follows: KAGVTQTPRYLIKTRGQQVTLSCSPISGHRSVSWYQQTPGQGLQFLFEYFSETQRNKGNFPGRFSGRQFSNSRSEMNVSTLELGDSALYLCASTPGGSNTGELFFGEGSRLTVL.

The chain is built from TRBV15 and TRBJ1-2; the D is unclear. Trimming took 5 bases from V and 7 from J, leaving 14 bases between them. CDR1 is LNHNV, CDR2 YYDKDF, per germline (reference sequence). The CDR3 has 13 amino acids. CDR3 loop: CATSEERLFGYTF. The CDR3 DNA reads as TGTGCCACCAGCGAGGAGAGACTCTTTGGCTACACCTTC. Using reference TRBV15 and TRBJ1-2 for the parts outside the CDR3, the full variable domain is DAMVIQNPRYQVTQFGKPVTLSCSQTLNHNVMYWYQQKSSQAPKLLFHYYDKDFNNEADTPDNFQSRRPNTSFCFLDIRSPGLGDTAMYLCATSEERLFGYTFGSGTRLTVV.

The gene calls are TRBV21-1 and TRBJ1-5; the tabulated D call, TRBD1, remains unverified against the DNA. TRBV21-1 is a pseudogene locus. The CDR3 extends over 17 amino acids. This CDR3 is CATEQWDREVRNQPQHF. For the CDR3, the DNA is TGTGCCACCGAGCAGTGGGACAGGGAAGTTCGCAATCAGCCCCAGCATTTT.

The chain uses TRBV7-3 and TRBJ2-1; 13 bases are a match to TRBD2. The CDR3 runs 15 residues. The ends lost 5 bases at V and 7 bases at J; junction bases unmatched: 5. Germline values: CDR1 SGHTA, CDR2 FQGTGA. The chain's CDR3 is CASSRGLAGVNEQFF. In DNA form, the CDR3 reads TGTGCCAGCAGCCGTGGACTAGCGGGGGTAAATGAGCAGTTCTTC.

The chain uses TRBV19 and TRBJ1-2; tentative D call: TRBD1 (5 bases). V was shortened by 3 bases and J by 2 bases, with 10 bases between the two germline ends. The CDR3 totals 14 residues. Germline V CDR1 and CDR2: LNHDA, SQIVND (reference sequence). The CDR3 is CASSMGPTNYGYTF. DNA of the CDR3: TGTGCCAGTAGTATGGGACCGACAAACTATGGCTACACCTTC.

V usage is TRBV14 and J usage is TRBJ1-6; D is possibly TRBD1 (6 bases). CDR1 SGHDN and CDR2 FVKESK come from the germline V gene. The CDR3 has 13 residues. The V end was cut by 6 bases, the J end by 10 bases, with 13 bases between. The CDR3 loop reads CASSTGLWSPLHF. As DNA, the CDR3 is TGTGCCAGCAGTACAGGGCTCTGGTCACCCCTCCACTTT.

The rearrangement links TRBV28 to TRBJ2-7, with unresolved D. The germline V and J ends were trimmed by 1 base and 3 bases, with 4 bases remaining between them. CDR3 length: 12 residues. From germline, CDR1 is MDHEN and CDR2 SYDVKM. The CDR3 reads CASSLSNYEQYF. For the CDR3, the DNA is TGTGCCAGCAGTTTATCAAACTACGAGCAGTACTTC.

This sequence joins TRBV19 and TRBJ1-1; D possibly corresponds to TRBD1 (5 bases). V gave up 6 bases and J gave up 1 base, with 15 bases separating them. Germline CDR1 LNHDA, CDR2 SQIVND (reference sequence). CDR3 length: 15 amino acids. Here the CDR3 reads CASSLWGRGNTEAFF. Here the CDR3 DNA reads TGTGCCAGTAGCCTTTGGGGACGCGGGAACACTGAAGCTTTCTTT.

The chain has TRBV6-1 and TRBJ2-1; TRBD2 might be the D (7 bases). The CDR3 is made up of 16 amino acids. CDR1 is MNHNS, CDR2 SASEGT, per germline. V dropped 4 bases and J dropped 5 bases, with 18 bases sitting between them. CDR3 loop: CASSGWEGGAHNEQFF. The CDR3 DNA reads TGTGCCAGCAGTGGATGGGAGGGGGGGGCCCACAATGAGCAGTTCTTC.

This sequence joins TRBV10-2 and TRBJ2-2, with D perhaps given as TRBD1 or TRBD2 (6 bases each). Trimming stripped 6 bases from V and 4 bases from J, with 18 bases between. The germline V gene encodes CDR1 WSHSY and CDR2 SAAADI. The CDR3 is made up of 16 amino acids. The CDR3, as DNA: TGCGCCAGCAGGGCCCTCGGGGGCGCGGTCACCGGGGAGCTGTTTTTT. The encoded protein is CASRALGGAVTGELFF.

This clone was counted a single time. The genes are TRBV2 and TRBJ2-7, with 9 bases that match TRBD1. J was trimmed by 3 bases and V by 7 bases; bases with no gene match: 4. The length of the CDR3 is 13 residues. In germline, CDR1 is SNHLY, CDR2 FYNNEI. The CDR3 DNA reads TGTGCCAGCAAACAGGGGGCTATCTACGAGCAGTACTTC. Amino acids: CASKQGAIYEQYF.

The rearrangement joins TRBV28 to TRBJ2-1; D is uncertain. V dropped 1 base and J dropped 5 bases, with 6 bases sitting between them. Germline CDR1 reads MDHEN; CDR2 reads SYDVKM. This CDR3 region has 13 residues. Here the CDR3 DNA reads TGTGCCAGCAGTTTATCCGAAAACAATGAGCAGTTCTTC. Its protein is CASSLSENNEQFF.

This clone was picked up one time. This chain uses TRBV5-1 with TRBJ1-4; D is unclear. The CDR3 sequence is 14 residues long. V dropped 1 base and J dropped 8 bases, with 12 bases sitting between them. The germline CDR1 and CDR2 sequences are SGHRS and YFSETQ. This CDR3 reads CASSLHYPEEKLFF. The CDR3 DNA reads TGCGCCAGCAGCTTGCATTATCCGGAAGAAAAACTGTTTTTT. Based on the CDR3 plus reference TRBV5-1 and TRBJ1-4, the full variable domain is KAGVTQTPRYLIKTRGQQVTLSCSPISGHRSVSWYQQTPGQGLQFLFEYFSETQRNKGNFPGRFSGRQFSNSRSEMNVSTLELGDSALYLCASSLHYPEEKLFFGSGTQLSVL.

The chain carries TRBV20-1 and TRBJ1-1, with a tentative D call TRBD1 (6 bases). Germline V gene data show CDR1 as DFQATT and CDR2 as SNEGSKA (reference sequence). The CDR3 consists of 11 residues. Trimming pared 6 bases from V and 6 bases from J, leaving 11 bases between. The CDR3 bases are TGCAGTGCCGAGGGGGTGGCTGAAGCTTTCTTT. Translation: CSAEGVAEAFF.